Below, 8 T cell receptor beta chains from the same sample are listed, as sequenced in a study of post-analysis software for immune sequencing data. Study-level results: There were several TRBV segments more frequent in patients than controls, and TRBV5-6, TRBV5-1 and TRBV20-1 were among them.

Their antigens remain unidentified. TCR beta cDNA libraries included unique molecular identifiers. TCRdb passed the PCR reads through MiXCR, listing each CDR3 protein once. The sample carries almost 700,000 distinct CDR3 sequences, roughly three fifths recorded once. What was sequenced was blood. The source is a girl aged 2-10 years with multiple sclerosis.

This sequence joins TRBV2 and TRBJ2-2, with D unresolved. Germline lookup yields CDR1 SNHLY and CDR2 FYNNEI. CDR3 size: 13 residues. Trimming removed 10 bases at V and 0 bases at J, with 9 bases between. The CDR3 protein is CATIPSNTGELFF. CDR3 sequence (DNA): TGTGCCACCATACCCTCGAACACCGGGGAGCTGTTTTTT.

The genes are TRBV27 and TRBJ2-7, with 7 bases identical to TRBD1. In germline, CDR1 is MNHEY, CDR2 SMNVEV (reference sequence). There are 14 residues in the CDR3. Trimming took 8 bases from V and 4 from J; bases not matched to a gene: 11. CDR3 coding DNA: TGTGCCAGCGTTAACTCGGGACAGCCATACGAGCAGTACTTC. Protein product: CASVNSGQPYEQYF.

This clonotype occurred a few times. J is TRBJ2-5 and V is TRBV20-1; D may be TRBD2 (6 bases). The length of the CDR3 is 16 residues. Germline CDR1 and CDR2: DFQATT and SNEGSKA (reference sequence). Trimming removed 0 bases from V and 2 bases from J, with 16 bases in between. The CDR3 protein is CSARDSLLAKQETQYF. CDR3 bases: TGCAGTGCTAGAGATAGCCTCCTAGCGAAACAAGAGACCCAGTACTTC.

This clonotype was observed a handful of times. The chain carries TRBV5-6 and TRBJ2-3; 8 bases fit TRBD2. After removal of 4 bases from V and 2 bases from J, the junction contained 18 bases not matched to a gene. CDR3 length: 19 residues. Germline V CDR1 and CDR2: SGHDT, YYEEEE. The CDR3 region has the DNA TGTGCCAGCAGCCGGGCTCCGCCGGGGGGGCCGAGCTACACAGATACGCAGTATTTT. Protein sequence: CASSRAPPGGPSYTDTQYF. Complete variable domain (other parts from reference TRBV5-6 and TRBJ2-3): DAGVTQSPTHLIKTRGQQVTLRCSPKSGHDTVSWYQQALGQGPQFIFQYYEEEERQRGNFPDRFSGHQFPNYSSELNVNALLLGDSALYLCASSRAPPGGPSYTDTQYFGPGTRLTVL.

This clonotype has just a few counts. V and J are TRBV28 and TRBJ1-2, with D perhaps TRBD1 (5 bases). CDR1 and CDR2 (germline): MDHEN, SYDVKM. The CDR3 loop spans 13 amino acids. The germline V and J ends were trimmed by 4 bases and 8 bases, with 14 bases remaining between them. The CDR3 spells CASSWEGTTGYTF. CDR3 nucleotides: TGTGCCAGCAGTTGGGAGGGGACTACGGGCTACACCTTC.

The chain is built from TRBV20-1 and TRBJ1-4; tentatively, D is TRBD1 (6 bases). The CDR3 spans 15 residues. V was shortened by 3 bases and J by 10 bases, with 21 bases between the two germline ends. CDR1 DFQATT and CDR2 SNEGSKA come from the germline V gene (reference sequence). CDR3 sequence (DNA): TGCAGTGCTAGCAGGGGCACAGGGCTTGATCGAAAACTGTTTTTT. Translation gives CSASRGTGLDRKLFF.

The chain has TRBV5-1 and TRBJ2-5; D is uncertain. The DNA end is a closer match to TRBJ2-7, so the J assignment may be wrong. CDR1 is SGHRS, CDR2 YFSETQ, per germline. The CDR3 is 14 amino acids. CDR3 sequence: CASSSGSLGHEQYF. DNA for the CDR3: TGCGCCAGCAGCTCCGGGTCCTTAGGCCACGAGCAGTACTTC.

The V gene is TRBV7-2, the J gene TRBJ2-7, with 9 bases fitting TRBD1. V dropped 5 bases and J dropped 4; count of bases not matched to a gene: 15. This CDR3 comprises 17 residues. CDR1 and CDR2 from the germline V gene are SGHTA and FQGNSA. Here the CDR3 reads CASSEGGQGYLGYEQYF. The CDR3 DNA reads TGTGCCAGCAGCGAAGGGGGACAGGGTTATTTGGGGTACGAGCAGTACTTC.